The sequence of this TCR beta chain was determined in a study of regulatory T cells in long-lasting Graves disease. Regarding time point: newly diagnosed GD, antithyroid drugs for less than 3 months. Preparation of the TCR library used RNA extracted from PBMCs. This CDR3 spans 15 amino acids. Germline V gene lookup returns CDR1 KGHDR and CDR2 SFDVKD. V was pared by 4 bases and J by 0 bases, with 10 bases between. HTBI primers from iRepertoire and Arm-PCR of CDR3 regions yielded the TCR beta libraries. TCRdb itself ran the multiplex PCR reads through MiXCR, one entry per CDR3 protein. Found here are hundreds of thousands of distinct CDR3 sequences, about 13% of them singletons; the top ten hold roughly 10%. The same specimen was also included in a second study, on T cells in Graves' hyperthyroidism and ophthalmopathy. This second study says: The authors deemed Graves' hyperthyroidism stable absent ophthalmopathy progression within 18 months.

Here the sequenced sample was peripheral blood mononuclear cells (PBMCs), taken at new diagnosis, from a patient treated with antithyroid drugs. The chain uses TRBV24-1 and TRBJ2-3, with D perhaps assigned TRBD1 or TRBD2 (5 bases each). The source of this sequence is a young man with Graves disease. CDR3 loop: CATSERGRSTDTQYF. For the CDR3, the DNA is TGTGCCACCAGTGAAAGGGGACGGAGCACAGATACGCAGTATTTT.